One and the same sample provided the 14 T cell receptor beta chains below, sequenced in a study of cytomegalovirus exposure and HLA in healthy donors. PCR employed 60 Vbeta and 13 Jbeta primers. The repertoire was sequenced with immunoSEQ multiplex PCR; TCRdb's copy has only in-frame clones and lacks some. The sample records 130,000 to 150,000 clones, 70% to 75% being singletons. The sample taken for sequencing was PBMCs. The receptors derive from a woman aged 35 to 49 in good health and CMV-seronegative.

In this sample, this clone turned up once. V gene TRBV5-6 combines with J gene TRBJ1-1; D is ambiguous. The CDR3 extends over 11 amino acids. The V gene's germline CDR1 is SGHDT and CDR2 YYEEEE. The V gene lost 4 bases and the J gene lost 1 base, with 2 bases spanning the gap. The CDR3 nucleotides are TGTGCCAGCAGCCAGAACACTGAAGCTTTCTTT. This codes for CASSQNTEAFF.

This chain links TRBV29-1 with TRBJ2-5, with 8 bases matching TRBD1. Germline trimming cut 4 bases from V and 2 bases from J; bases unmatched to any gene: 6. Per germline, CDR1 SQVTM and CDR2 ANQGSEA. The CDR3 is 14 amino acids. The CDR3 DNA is TGCAGCGTTGGTTTGGGGACAGGACAAGAGACCCAGTACTTC. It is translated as CSVGLGTGQETQYF. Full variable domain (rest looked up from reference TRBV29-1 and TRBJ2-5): SAVISQKPSRDICQRGTSLTIQCQVDSQVTMMFWYRQQPGQSLTLIATANQGSEATYESGFVIDKFPISRPNLTFSTLTVSNMSPEDSSIYLCSVGLGTGQETQYFGPGTRLLVL.

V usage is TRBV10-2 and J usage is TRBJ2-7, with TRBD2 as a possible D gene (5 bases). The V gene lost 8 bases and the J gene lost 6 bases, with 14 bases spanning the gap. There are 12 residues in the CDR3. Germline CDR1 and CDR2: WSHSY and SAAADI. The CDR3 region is CASRGRAGEQYV. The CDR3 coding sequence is TGCGCCAGCCGGGGTAGGGCTGGCGAGCAGTACGTC.

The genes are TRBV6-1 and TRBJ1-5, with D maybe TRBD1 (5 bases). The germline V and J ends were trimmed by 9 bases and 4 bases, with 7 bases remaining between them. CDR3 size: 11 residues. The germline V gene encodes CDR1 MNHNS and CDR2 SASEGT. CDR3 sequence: CASGGNQPQHF. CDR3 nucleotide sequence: TGTGCCAGTGGGGGGAATCAGCCCCAGCATTTT.

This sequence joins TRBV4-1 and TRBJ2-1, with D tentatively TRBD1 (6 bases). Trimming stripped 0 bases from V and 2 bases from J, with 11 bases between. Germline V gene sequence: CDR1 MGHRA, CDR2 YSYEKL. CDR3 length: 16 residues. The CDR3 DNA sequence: TGCGCCAGCAGCCAAGATCTTACAGGGACCTACAATGAGCAGTTCTTC. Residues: CASSQDLTGTYNEQFF.

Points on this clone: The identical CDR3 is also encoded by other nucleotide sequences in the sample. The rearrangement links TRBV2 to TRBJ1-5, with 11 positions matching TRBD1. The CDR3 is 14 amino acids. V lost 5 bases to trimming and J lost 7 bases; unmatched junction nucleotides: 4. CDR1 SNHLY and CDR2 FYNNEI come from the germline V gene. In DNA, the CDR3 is TGTGCCAGCAGTAGGACAGGGGGCGGACAGCCCCAGCATTTT. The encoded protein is CASSRTGGGQPQHF.

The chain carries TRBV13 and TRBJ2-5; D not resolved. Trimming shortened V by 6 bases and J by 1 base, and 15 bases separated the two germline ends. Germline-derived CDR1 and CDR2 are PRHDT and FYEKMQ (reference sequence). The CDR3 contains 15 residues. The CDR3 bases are TGTGCCAGCAGTCTTCGGTCGCCTCTCCAAGAGACCCAGTACTTC. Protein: CASSLRSPLQETQYF.

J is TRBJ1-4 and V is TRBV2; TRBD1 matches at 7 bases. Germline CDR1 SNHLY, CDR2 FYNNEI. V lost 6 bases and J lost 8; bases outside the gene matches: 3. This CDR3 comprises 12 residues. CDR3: CASSGTVEKLFF. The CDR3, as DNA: TGTGCCAGCAGCGGGACAGTAGAAAAACTGTTTTTT.

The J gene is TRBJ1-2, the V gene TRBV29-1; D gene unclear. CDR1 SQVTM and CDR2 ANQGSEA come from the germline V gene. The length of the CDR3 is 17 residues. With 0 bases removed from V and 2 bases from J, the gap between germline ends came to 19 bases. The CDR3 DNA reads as TGCAGCGTTGAAGATCTAGTTGGTCGCTTTACAAACTATGGCTACACCTTC. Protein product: CSVEDLVGRFTNYGYTF.

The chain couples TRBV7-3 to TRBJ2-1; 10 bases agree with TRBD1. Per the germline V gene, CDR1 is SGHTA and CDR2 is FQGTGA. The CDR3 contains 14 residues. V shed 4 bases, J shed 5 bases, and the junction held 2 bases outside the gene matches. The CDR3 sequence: CASSWDRGDNEQFF. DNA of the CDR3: TGTGCCAGCAGCTGGGACAGGGGCGACAATGAGCAGTTCTTC.

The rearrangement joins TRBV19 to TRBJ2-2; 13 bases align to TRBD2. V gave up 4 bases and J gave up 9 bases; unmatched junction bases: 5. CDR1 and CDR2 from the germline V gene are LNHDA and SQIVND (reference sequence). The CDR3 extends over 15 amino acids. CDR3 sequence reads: CASSRGTSGVRELFF. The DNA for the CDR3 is TGTGCCAGTAGTAGGGGGACTAGCGGGGTCCGGGAGCTGTTTTTT.

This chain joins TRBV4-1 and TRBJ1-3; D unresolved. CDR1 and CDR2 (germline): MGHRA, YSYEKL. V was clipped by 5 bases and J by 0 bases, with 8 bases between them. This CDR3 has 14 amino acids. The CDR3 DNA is TGCGCCAGCAGCTCCCGGAGCTCTGGAAACACCATATATTTT. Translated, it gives CASSSRSSGNTIYF.

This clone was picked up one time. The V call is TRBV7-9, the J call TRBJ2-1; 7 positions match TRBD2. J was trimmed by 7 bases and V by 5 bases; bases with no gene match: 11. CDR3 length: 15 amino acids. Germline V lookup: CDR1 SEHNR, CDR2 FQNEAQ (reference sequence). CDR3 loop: CASSRPGGRTNEQFF. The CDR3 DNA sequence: TGTGCCAGCAGCCGTCCGGGGGGTCGAACAAATGAGCAGTTCTTC.

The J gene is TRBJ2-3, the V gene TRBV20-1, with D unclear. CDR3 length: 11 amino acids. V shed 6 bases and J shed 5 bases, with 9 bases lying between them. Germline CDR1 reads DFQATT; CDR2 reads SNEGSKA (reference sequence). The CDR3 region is CSAAVEDTQYF. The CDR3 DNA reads TGCAGTGCCGCAGTTGAAGATACGCAGTATTTT.